A few counts support the clone carrying this T cell receptor beta chain. The antigen is unknown. V was clipped by 6 bases and J by 8 bases, with 11 bases between them. The CDR3 has 12 amino acids. The germline gives CDR1 MDHEN, CDR2 SYDVKM. Treatment reported: roughly 18 received Ad26.COV2.S at low or high dose, single or two shots; several received placebo; per-sample allocation not given. Specimens were obtained on day 63 following the first vaccine or placebo injection. Participants' vaccine, an Ad26 vector, delivered Wuhan-strain SARS-CoV-2 spike. This entry belongs to a study of Ad26.COV2.S vaccination and SARS-CoV-2 variants. General study results and limits: For non-spike TCRs, breadth in vaccine recipients resembled that in placebo recipients. Spike-specific responses of CD8+ and CD4+ T cells were reported to display substantial breadth after vaccination. Vaccinees displayed broader spike-specific TCR repertoires than placebo recipients.

Some clones are missing from TCRdb's copy, which holds only in-frame ones; the method was immunoSEQ multiplex PCR. The sample has fewer than 400,000 clones, around four fifths seen once; the top ten hold approximately 2.1%. This TCR came from a person aged 18 to 59 who received the Ad26.COV2.S COVID-19 vaccine or a placebo. The chain carries TRBV28 and TRBJ1-5; D not resolved. The material sequenced was peripheral blood, taken in a trial of Ad26.COV2.S vaccine versus placebo. CDR3 sequence reads: CASRSYQEPQHF. DNA for the CDR3: TGTGCCAGCAGGTCCTACCAGGAGCCCCAGCATTTT.